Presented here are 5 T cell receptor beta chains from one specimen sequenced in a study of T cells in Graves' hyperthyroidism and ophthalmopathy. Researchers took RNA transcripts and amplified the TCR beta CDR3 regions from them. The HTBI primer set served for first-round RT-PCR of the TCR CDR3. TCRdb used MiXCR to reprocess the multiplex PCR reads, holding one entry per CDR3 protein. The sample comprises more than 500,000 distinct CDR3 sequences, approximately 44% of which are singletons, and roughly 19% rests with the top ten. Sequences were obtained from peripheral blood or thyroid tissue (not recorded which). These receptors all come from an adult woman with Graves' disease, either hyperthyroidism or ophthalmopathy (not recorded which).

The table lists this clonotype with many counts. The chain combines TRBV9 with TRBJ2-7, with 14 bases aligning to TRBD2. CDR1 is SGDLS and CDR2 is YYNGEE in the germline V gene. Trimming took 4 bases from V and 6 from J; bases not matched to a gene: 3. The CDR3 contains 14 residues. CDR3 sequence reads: CASSTGLAGVEQYF. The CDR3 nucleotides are TGTGCCAGCAGCACGGGACTAGCGGGAGTCGAGCAGTACTTC.

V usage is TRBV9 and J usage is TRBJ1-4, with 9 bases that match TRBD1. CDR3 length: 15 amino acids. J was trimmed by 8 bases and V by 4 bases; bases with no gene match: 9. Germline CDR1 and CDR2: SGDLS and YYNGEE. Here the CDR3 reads CASSPRTGEGEKLFF. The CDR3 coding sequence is TGTGCCAGCAGCCCCAGGACAGGGGAGGGAGAAAAACTGTTTTTT.

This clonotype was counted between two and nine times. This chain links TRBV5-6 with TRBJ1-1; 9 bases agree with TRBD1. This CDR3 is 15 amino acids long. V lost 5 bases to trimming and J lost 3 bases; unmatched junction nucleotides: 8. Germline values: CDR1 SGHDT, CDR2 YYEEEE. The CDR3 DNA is TGTGCCAGCAGTGCCACAGGGGGCGTGGACACTGAAGCTTTCTTT. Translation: CASSATGGVDTEAFF.

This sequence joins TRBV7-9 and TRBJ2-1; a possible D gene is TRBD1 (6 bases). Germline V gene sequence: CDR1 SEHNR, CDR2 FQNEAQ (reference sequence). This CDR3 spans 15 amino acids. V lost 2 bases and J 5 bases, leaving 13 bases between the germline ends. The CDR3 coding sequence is TGTGCCAGCAGCTTAACAGGGTTACTTGACAATGAGCAGTTCTTC. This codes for CASSLTGLLDNEQFF. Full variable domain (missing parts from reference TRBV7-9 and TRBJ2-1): DTGVSQNPRHKITKRGQNVTFRCDPISEHNRLYWYRQTLGQGPEFLTYFQNEAQLEKSRLLSDRFSAERPKGSFSTLEIQRTEQGDSAMYLCASSLTGLLDNEQFFGPGTRLTVL.

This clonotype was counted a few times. CDR3 bases: TGTGCCAGCAGTGGGCGGACAGGGTCTGGAAACACCATATATTTT. Translating gives CASSGRTGSGNTIYF. This chain connects TRBV25-1 to TRBJ1-3; 8 positions agree with TRBD1. V dropped 4 bases and J dropped 1; count of bases not matched to a gene: 3. The length of the CDR3 is 15 residues. Germline CDR1 and CDR2: MGHDK and SYGVNS.